Described below is a single T cell receptor beta chain sequence and its context. What it binds is unknown. Per germline, CDR1 DFQATT and CDR2 SNEGSKA (reference sequence). Trimming at V came to 6 bases and at J to 5 bases, leaving 5 bases not matched to a gene. The CDR3 is 13 amino acids. A universal primer binding site was introduced by template switching. The final cDNA contained unique molecular identifiers. A single record per CDR3 protein comes from TCRdb applying MiXCR to the 5' RACE reads. The sample consists of more than 600,000 distinct CDR3 sequences, roughly 18% of them appearing once. This entry comes from a study of identical twins. Study-wide results and caveats: Modelling underestimated the level of out-of-frame TCR alpha sharing observed in monozygotic twins.

These data also featured in a second study, about T cells expressing NK-cell markers. That work states: Cells sorted as CD3+CD56+NKG2C+, CD3+CD56+NKG2C- and CD3+CD56-NKG2C+ T cells supplied the TCR beta repertoires.

The TCR originated in a young woman in good health. The sample consisted of PBMCs. The chain combines TRBV20-1 with TRBJ2-3; 10 positions agree with TRBD2. Written as DNA, the CDR3 is TGCAGTGCCCCTACTAGCGGGGTAGATACGCAGTATTTT. Encoded protein: CSAPTSGVDTQYF.